These 10 T cell receptor beta chains came from one sample sequenced in a study of memory CD4+ T cells and cytomegalovirus serostatus. The sort gate was single viable CD3+CD4+CD8-CD45RO+ cells for memory CD4+ T cells. Generated by immunoSEQ multiplex PCR, the TCRdb table keeps only in-frame clones and is missing some. The sample has tens of thousands of clones, 75% to 80% seen once. Sequencing input: memory CD4+ T cells from blood. The receptors were sampled from an adult in good health and CMV-seronegative.

This clone appeared once. The CDR3 sequence: CASSLTAHEKLFF. CDR3 coding DNA: TGCGCCAGCAGCCTTACAGCCCATGAAAAACTGTTTTTT. This chain joins TRBV4-1 and TRBJ1-4; D remains unclear. Germline CDR1 MGHRA, CDR2 YSYEKL. The V end was cut by 4 bases, the J end by 6 bases, with 9 bases between. The CDR3 consists of 13 residues.

This chain links TRBV30 with TRBJ1-2, with D tentatively TRBD1 (6 bases). The ends were cut back, 4 bases at V and 0 bases at J, with 9 bases in the middle. There are 13 residues in the CDR3. Germline V gene data show CDR1 as GTSNPN and CDR2 as SVGIG (reference sequence). CDR3 sequence: CAWMDRTNYGYTF. CDR3 coding DNA: TGTGCCTGGATGGACAGAACTAACTATGGCTACACCTTC. The full variable domain, rest sourced from reference TRBV30 and TRBJ1-2, is SQTIHQWPATLVQPVGSPLSLECTVEGTSNPNLYWYRQAAGRGLQLLFYSVGIGQISSEVPQNLSASRPQDRQFILSSKKLLLSDSGFYLCAWMDRTNYGYTFGSGTRLTVV.

The J gene is TRBJ2-5, the V gene TRBV6-1; 10 nucleotides align to TRBD2. This CDR3 is 14 amino acids long. CDR1 and CDR2 from the germline V gene are MNHNS and SASEGT. With V trimmed by 4 bases and J by 9 bases, 8 bases remained unmatched. CDR3 coding DNA: TGTGCCAGCAGTGTAAGGCTAGCGGGGGATTCCCAGTACTTC. The encoded protein is CASSVRLAGDSQYF.

This clone was seen a handful of times. The rearrangement uses TRBV30 and TRBJ2-5, with 9 bases fitting TRBD2. J gave up 10 bases and V 7 bases, and 22 bases lay outside the gene matches. CDR1 GTSNPN and CDR2 SVGIG come from the germline V gene (reference sequence). The CDR3 length is 16 residues. In DNA form, the CDR3 reads TGTGCCTTCGGAGTGTACCTCCCCGGAGCGGGGGGAGACCAGTACTTC. This codes for CAFGVYLPGAGGDQYF.

The V gene is TRBV28, the J gene TRBJ2-5; no reliable D call. This CDR3 has 12 amino acids. Trimming shortened V by 6 bases and J by 5 bases, and 10 bases separated the two germline ends. The germline V gene encodes CDR1 MDHEN and CDR2 SYDVKM. The CDR3 protein is CASSPVKETQYF. DNA for the CDR3: TGTGCCAGCAGCCCCGTTAAGGAGACCCAGTACTTC.

This chain connects TRBV14 to TRBJ2-7, with 7 bases identical to TRBD1. The CDR3 is made up of 16 amino acids. The germline V gene encodes CDR1 SGHDN and CDR2 FVKESK. The ends lost 4 bases at V and 4 bases at J; junction bases unmatched: 13. The CDR3 is CASSLTGGDRVYEQYF. In nucleotides, the CDR3 is TGTGCCAGCAGCCTAACAGGCGGAGACAGGGTTTACGAGCAGTACTTC.

This clone showed up just once. This CDR3 reads CASSSGLAGGTDTQYF. CDR3 nucleotides: TGTGCCAGCAGCTCGGGACTAGCGGGGGGCACAGATACGCAGTATTTT. The gene calls are TRBV4-2 and TRBJ2-3; 14 bases map to TRBD2. V shed 5 bases and J 1 base; nucleotides not matched to a gene: 2. The CDR3 runs to 16 residues. Per the germline V gene, CDR1 is LGHNA and CDR2 is YNFKEQ.

The V gene is TRBV7-9, the J gene TRBJ1-3; 8 bases are shared with TRBD1. Germline assignment: CDR1 SEHNR and CDR2 FQNEAQ (reference sequence). V shed 1 base, J shed 2 bases, and the junction held 10 bases outside the gene matches. CDR3 length: 18 residues. For the CDR3, the DNA is TGTGCCAGCAGCTTAGGGAACAGGGGGTTTGATACTGGAAACACCATATATTTT. It is translated as CASSLGNRGFDTGNTIYF.

This clone was found once. The rearrangement uses TRBV6-5 and TRBJ2-3; D is unresolved. CDR3 length equals 14 residues. Trimming left V 6 bases short and J 7 bases short, with 17 bases between. Germline assignment: CDR1 MNHEY and CDR2 SVGAGI. CDR3: CASSYAPTTHTQYF. The CDR3 region has the DNA TGTGCCAGCAGCTACGCCCCCACTACACATACGCAGTATTTT.

The chain couples TRBV2 to TRBJ1-1; D remains ambiguous. Trimming shortened V by 7 bases and J by 1 base, and 13 bases separated the two germline ends. This CDR3 region has 14 residues. Germline assignment: CDR1 SNHLY and CDR2 FYNNEI. The CDR3 nucleotides are TGTGCCAGCATAACCGGTTGGGCGAACACTGAAGCTTTCTTT. It encodes CASITGWANTEAFF.